A single sample is the source of the 18 T cell receptor beta chains below, sequenced in a study of T-cell reconstitution after alpha-beta-depleted transplantation in children. Unique molecular identifiers were incorporated when the TCRbeta library was constructed. MiXCR, applied by TCRdb to the PCR reads, yields one record per CDR3 protein. Here the sample spans roughly 45,000 distinct CDR3 sequences, 7.5% to 10% being singletons. The sequencing used PBMCs, mostly from graft donor cells, collected 60 days after TCRalphabeta/CD19-depleted stem cell transplant. The source of these receptors is a male patient aged 2 to 9 who had a stem cell transplant for chronic granulomatous disease, so the T cells may come from the graft donor.

At least ten counts were recorded for this clonotype. This rearrangement joins TRBV4-3 to TRBJ1-6, with a tentative D call TRBD1 (6 bases). There are 14 residues in the CDR3. The germline gives CDR1 LGHNA, CDR2 YSLEER. With 3 bases removed from V and 11 bases from J, the gap between germline ends came to 14 bases. CDR3 residues: CASSHSQGRAPLHF. In DNA, the CDR3 is TGCGCCAGCAGCCATTCACAGGGTAGGGCACCCCTCCACTTT.

The chain has TRBV27 and TRBJ2-7, with a weak D call TRBD2 (7 bases). V shed 8 bases and J shed 6 bases, with 23 bases lying between them. The CDR3 has 15 residues. Germline loops: CDR1 MNHEY, CDR2 SMNVEV (reference sequence). The CDR3 nucleotides are TGTGCCAGCGGACATGGGGGGGGGGGCGATTTCGAGCAGTACTTC. Amino acids: CASGHGGGGDFEQYF.

This chain uses TRBV19 with TRBJ1-1; D is perhaps TRBD1 (5 bases). CDR3 size: 13 residues. Germline CDR1 LNHDA, CDR2 SQIVND (reference sequence). V shed 3 bases and J shed 3 bases, with 8 bases lying between them. In DNA, the CDR3 is TGTGCCAGTAGTATTCGAGGGGACACTGAAGCTTTCTTT. The encoded protein is CASSIRGDTEAFF.

The chain couples TRBV5-4 to TRBJ1-1; the D gene is possibly TRBD1 (6 bases). The CDR3 has 13 amino acids. Germline V gene data show CDR1 as SGHNT and CDR2 as YYREEE (reference sequence). V was shortened by 4 bases and J by 3 bases, with 10 bases between the two germline ends. The CDR3: CASSVPGDTEAFF. The CDR3 DNA reads TGTGCCAGCAGCGTACCAGGGGACACTGAAGCTTTCTTT.

Points on this clonotype: A read error is possible here, since a much larger clone lies one base away. The gene calls are TRBV5-1 and TRBJ2-3, with 11 bases matching TRBD2. V was pared by 7 bases and J by 1 base, with 5 bases of the junction left unmatched. Per germline, CDR1 SGHRS and CDR2 YFSETQ. The CDR3 runs 15 residues. The CDR3 spells CASSELAGGTDTQYF. The DNA for the CDR3 is TGCGCCAGCTCGGAACTAGCGGGGGGCACAGATACGCAGTATTTT.

The chain employs TRBV12-3 or TRBV12-4 and TRBJ1-1; D uncertain. This CDR3 region has 14 residues. Trimming removed 1 base at V and 0 bases at J, with 6 bases between. The CDR3 DNA reads TGTGCCAGCAGTTTAGGACGGTTGAACACTGAAGCTTTCTTT. It encodes CASSLGRLNTEAFF.

This clonotype was found many times. The V and J genes are TRBV25-1 and TRBJ2-7; 8 nucleotides match TRBD2. CDR3 length: 16 amino acids. Looked up from germline, CDR1 is MGHDK and CDR2 is SYGVNS. The J segment lost 3 bases and the V segment lost 10 bases, leaving 17 bases of the junction unmatched. The CDR3 spells CATPMHTLAGYYEQYF. CDR3 in DNA: TGTGCCACCCCGATGCATACCTTAGCGGGGTACTACGAGCAGTACTTC.

The genes are TRBV28 and TRBJ2-4, with 10 bases identical to TRBD2. Germline V gene lookup returns CDR1 MDHEN and CDR2 SYDVKM. The CDR3 is made up of 16 amino acids. With 6 bases clipped from V and 0 bases from J, the junction kept 5 bases outside the gene matches. The DNA for the CDR3 is TGTGCCAGCAGACCACTAGCGGGAAGAGCCAAAAACATTCAGTACTTC. Translating gives CASRPLAGRAKNIQYF.

This clonotype was counted ten times or more. CDR3 in amino acids: CASSLSAWQDTQYF. The CDR3 DNA is TGTGCCAGCAGTTTGTCGGCCTGGCAAGATACGCAGTATTTT. The gene calls are TRBV28 and TRBJ2-3; D is undetermined. V was cut by 3 bases and J by 5 bases, with 12 bases left in between. This CDR3 is 14 amino acids long. Germline V gene lookup returns CDR1 MDHEN and CDR2 SYDVKM.

The sample holds many counts of this clonotype. The CDR3 sequence is CASSARQASYNEQFF. The CDR3 nucleotides are TGTGCCAGCAGCGCCCGACAGGCGTCCTACAATGAGCAGTTCTTC. This chain joins TRBV9 and TRBJ2-1, with D perhaps TRBD1 (6 bases). Germline values: CDR1 SGDLS, CDR2 YYNGEE. Trimming cost V 3 bases and J 1 base, with 11 bases left between them. The CDR3 length is 15 residues. Full variable domain (rest looked up from reference TRBV9 and TRBJ2-1): DSGVTQTPKHLITATGQRVTLRCSPRSGDLSVYWYQQSLDQGLQFLIQYYNGEERAKGNILERFSAQQFPDLHSELNLSSLELGDSALYFCASSARQASYNEQFFGPGTRLTVL.

This chain connects TRBV27 to TRBJ2-7; D is undetermined. The V end was cut by 3 bases, the J end by 3 bases, with 12 bases between. Per germline, CDR1 MNHEY and CDR2 SMNVEV (reference sequence). CDR3 size: 14 residues. The CDR3 bases are TGTGCCAGCAGTTTGGCGAGACACCGCTACGAGCAGTACTTC. Translated: CASSLARHRYEQYF.

This clonotype appeared many times. This chain links TRBV5-6 with TRBJ2-3, with D unresolved. The germline V and J ends were trimmed by 2 bases and 2 bases, with 6 bases remaining between them. Germline CDR1 and CDR2: SGHDT and YYEEEE. This CDR3 is built from 13 residues. CDR3 region: CASSFVVTDTQYF. Written as DNA, the CDR3 is TGTGCCAGCAGCTTCGTCGTCACAGATACGCAGTATTTT.

This clonotype was counted many times. The chain links TRBV7-2 to TRBJ2-3; D not certain. The CDR3 is 14 amino acids. CDR1 is SGHTA and CDR2 is FQGNSA in the germline V gene. Trimming removed 5 bases at V and 2 bases at J, with 11 bases between. CDR3 region: CASSPAHTTDTQYF. CDR3 nucleotide sequence: TGTGCCAGCAGCCCAGCCCACACCACAGATACGCAGTATTTT.

This clonotype came up many times. The chain joins TRBV20-1 to TRBJ2-1; D remains ambiguous. This CDR3 spans 14 amino acids. Germline V lookup: CDR1 DFQATT, CDR2 SNEGSKA (reference sequence). The V end was cut by 0 bases, the J end by 8 bases, with 14 bases between. Here the CDR3 reads CSARDLHNIDEQFF. The DNA for the CDR3 is TGCAGTGCTAGAGACCTCCATAATATCGATGAGCAGTTCTTC.

This clonotype was seen a handful of times. V usage is TRBV6-1 and J usage is TRBJ1-6, with D perhaps matching TRBD1 (6 bases). V dropped 4 bases and J dropped 8 bases, with 6 bases sitting between them. The CDR3 contains 12 residues. Germline CDR1 MNHNS, CDR2 SASEGT. CDR3 sequence reads: CASSGQDSPLHF. The CDR3 region has the DNA TGTGCCAGCAGTGGACAGGATTCACCCCTCCACTTT.

The chain has TRBV7-3 and TRBJ2-1; no firm D call. V was clipped by 5 bases and J by 9 bases, with 11 bases between them. Germline V CDR1 and CDR2: SGHTA, FQGTGA. The CDR3 consists of 12 residues. Here the CDR3 reads CASSRPPSEQFF. The CDR3 bases are TGTGCCAGCAGCAGGCCCCCTAGTGAGCAGTTCTTC.

This clonotype has just a few counts. The rearrangement uses TRBV10-1 and TRBJ2-3; no clear D. Germline V gene sequence: CDR1 WNHNN, CDR2 SYGVQD (reference sequence). Deletions cut 8 bases from V and 0 bases from J, with 12 bases between. The CDR3 totals 14 residues. The CDR3: CASRPDGSTDTQYF. As DNA, the CDR3 is TGCGCCAGCCGGCCGGACGGTAGCACAGATACGCAGTATTTT.

This clonotype was picked up many times. This chain connects TRBV7-8 to TRBJ2-7, with D perhaps matching TRBD1 or TRBD2 (6 bases each). Germline V gene data show CDR1 as SGHVS and CDR2 as FQNEAQ. V lost 4 bases, J lost 9 bases, and 19 bases lay in between. This CDR3 has 14 amino acids. The CDR3 sequence is CASSSDGGVRGQYF. CDR3 nucleotide sequence: TGTGCCAGCAGCTCCGACGGAGGGGTCAGGGGGCAGTACTTC.